The clone carrying this T cell receptor beta chain was observed a few times. As yet, its antigen is unknown. Production of TCR beta cDNA used approximately 0.45 ug total RNA together with a constant-region primer. Three rounds of nested multiplex PCR with slightly modified ARM-PCR produced TCR beta libraries. With TRBV1-TRBV30 forward primers and a C-beta reverse primer, the first two PCR rounds were run for about 10 cycles each. TCRdb re-analysed the multiplex PCR reads in MiXCR, keeping a single row per CDR3 protein. The table includes about 74,000 distinct CDR3 sequences, over 60% detected once. These data come from a study of tumor-infiltrating lymphocytes in primary liver carcinoma. Findings of the study overall: Researchers report that only about 8-25% of top clones turned up in all five tumor regions.

Scientists recovered RNA and DNA together from approximately 20-30 mg of unsorted bulk tissue. Treatment of the patients' primary liver carcinoma consisted of surgical resection. After removal of 0 bases from V and 8 bases from J, the junction contained 13 bases not matched to a gene. CDR1 is LGHDT and CDR2 is YNNKEL in the germline V gene (reference sequence). The CDR3 is made up of 17 amino acids. The chain is built from TRBV3-1 and TRBJ2-1; 7 bases map to TRBD2. Input material: liver tumor tissue from sampling region 4. Subset meaning: tumor region T4, right-lateral pole. The receptor was isolated from a man aged 35-49 years with primary liver carcinoma and hepatitis B virus infection. CDR3 nucleotide sequence: TGTGCCAGCAGCCAAGATGAGGAGGGAGGGCCGAGGGATGAGCAGTTCTTC. Protein product: CASSQDEEGGPRDEQFF.